This TCR beta chain was documented in a study of neoadjuvant anti-PD-1 for oral cavity cancer. J was trimmed by 3 bases and V by 11 bases; bases with no gene match: 1. The germline V gene encodes CDR1 MNHEY and CDR2 SMNVEV (reference sequence). This CDR3 is built from 10 residues. Time point in this sample: after neoadjuvant nivolumab, at surgical resection. This table comes from immunoSEQ multiplex PCR, and its TCRdb copy is limited to in-frame clones, with some not included. The sample records over 65,000 clones, around 85% being singletons. Specimen: PBMCs, collected after nivolumab (anti-PD-1) treatment. This TCR derives from a person aged 40 to 85 with oral cavity squamous cell carcinoma. The V and J genes are TRBV27 and TRBJ2-7, with 7 bases fitting TRBD2. CDR3 in amino acids: CAAGVYEQYF. The CDR3, as DNA: TGTGCCGCGGGGGTCTACGAGCAGTACTTC.